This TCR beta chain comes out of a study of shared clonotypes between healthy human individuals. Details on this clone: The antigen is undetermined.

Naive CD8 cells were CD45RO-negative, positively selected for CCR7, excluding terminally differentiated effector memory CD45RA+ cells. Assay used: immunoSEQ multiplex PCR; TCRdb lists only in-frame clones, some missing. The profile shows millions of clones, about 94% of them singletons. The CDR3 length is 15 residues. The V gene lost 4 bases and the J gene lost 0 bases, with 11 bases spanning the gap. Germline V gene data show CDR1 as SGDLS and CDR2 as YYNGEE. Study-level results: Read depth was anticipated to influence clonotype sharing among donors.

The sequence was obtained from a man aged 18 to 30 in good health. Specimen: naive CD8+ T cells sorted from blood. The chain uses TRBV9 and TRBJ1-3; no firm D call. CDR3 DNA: TGTGCCAGCAGCTCCCACGCCGGCTCTGGAAACACCATATATTTT. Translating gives CASSSHAGSGNTIYF.